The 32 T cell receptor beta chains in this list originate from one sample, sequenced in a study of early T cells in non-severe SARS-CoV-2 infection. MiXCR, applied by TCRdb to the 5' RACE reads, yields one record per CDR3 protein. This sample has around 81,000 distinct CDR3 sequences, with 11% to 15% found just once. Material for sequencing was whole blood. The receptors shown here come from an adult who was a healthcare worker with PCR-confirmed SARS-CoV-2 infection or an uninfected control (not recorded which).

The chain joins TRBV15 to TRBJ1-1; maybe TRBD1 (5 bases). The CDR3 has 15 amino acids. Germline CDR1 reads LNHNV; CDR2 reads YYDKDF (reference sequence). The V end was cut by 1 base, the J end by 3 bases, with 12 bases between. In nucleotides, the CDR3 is TGTGCCACCAGCAGAGTTCACCCCAGGGACACTGAAGCTTTCTTT. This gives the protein CATSRVHPRDTEAFF.

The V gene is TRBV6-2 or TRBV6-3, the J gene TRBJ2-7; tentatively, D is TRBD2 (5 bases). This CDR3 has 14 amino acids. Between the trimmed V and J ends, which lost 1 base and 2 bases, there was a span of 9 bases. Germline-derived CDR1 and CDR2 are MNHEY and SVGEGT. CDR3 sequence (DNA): TGTGCCAGCAGTTACTACCAGAGGGCCTACGAGCAGTACTTC. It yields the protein CASSYYQRAYEQYF.

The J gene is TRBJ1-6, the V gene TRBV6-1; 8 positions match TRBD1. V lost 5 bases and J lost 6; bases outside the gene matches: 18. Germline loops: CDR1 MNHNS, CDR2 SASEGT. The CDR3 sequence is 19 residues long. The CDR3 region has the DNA TGTGCCAGCAGTTCCAGAATCTTTACAGGGGGAGACGTTAATTCACCCCTCCACTTT. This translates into CASSSRIFTGGDVNSPLHF.

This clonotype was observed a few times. CDR3 region: CASSTTRDRADGGVHEQYF. The CDR3, as DNA: TGCGCCAGCAGCACAACACGGGACAGGGCCGACGGAGGGGTCCACGAGCAGTACTTC. The V call is TRBV5-1, the J call TRBJ2-7, with 9 bases lining up with TRBD1. V lost 4 bases to trimming and J lost 5 bases; unmatched junction nucleotides: 22. Germline V gene lookup returns CDR1 SGHRS and CDR2 YFSETQ. CDR3 length equals 19 residues.

CDR3 nucleotide sequence: TGTGCCAGCAGCGTAGGCGACAGGCCAACCTACAATGAGCAGTTCTTC. It codes for CASSVGDRPTYNEQFF. The chain combines TRBV9 with TRBJ2-1, with D perhaps matching TRBD1 (6 bases). The CDR3 contains 16 residues. Germline V gene data show CDR1 as SGDLS and CDR2 as YYNGEE. V gave up 0 bases and J gave up 2 bases, with 12 bases separating them.

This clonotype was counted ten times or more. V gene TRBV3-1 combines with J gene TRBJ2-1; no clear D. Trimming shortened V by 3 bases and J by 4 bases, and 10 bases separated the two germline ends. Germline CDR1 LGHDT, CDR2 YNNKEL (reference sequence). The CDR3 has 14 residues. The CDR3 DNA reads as TGTGCCAGCAGCCACGGGCTAGAATACAATGAGCAGTTCTTC. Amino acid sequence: CASSHGLEYNEQFF.

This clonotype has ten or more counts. The CDR3 is CSARALRGNYGYTF. The DNA of the CDR3 is TGCAGTGCTAGAGCCCTAAGGGGGAACTATGGCTACACCTTC. The gene calls are TRBV20-1 and TRBJ1-2; perhaps TRBD1 as D (6 bases). Germline CDR1 DFQATT, CDR2 SNEGSKA (reference sequence). This CDR3 is built from 14 residues. The germline V and J ends were trimmed by 1 base and 2 bases, with 11 bases remaining between them.

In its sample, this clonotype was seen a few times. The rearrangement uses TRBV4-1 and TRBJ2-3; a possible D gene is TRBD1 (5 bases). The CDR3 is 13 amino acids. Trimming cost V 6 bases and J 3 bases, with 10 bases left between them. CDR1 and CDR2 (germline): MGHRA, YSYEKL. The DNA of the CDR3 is TGCGCCAGCAGAGGGGTGTGGACAGATACGCAGTATTTT. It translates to CASRGVWTDTQYF.

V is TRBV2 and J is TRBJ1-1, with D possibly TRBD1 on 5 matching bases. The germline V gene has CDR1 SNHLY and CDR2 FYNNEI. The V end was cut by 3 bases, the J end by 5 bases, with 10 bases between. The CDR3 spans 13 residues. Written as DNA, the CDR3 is TGTGCCAGCAGTGACTACGGGGGTACTGAAGCTTTCTTT. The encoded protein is CASSDYGGTEAFF.

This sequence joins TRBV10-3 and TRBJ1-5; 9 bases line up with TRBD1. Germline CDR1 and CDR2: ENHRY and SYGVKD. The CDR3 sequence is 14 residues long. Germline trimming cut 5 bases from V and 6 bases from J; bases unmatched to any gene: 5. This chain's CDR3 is CAISITGGGQPQHF. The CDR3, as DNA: TGTGCCATCAGTATTACAGGGGGCGGTCAGCCCCAGCATTTT.

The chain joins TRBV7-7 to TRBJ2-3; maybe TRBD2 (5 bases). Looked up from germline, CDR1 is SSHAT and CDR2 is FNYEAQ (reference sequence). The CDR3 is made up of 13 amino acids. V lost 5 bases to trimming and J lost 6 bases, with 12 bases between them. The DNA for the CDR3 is TGTGCCAGCAGCCTAGGGAGTTGGGATACGCAGTATTTT. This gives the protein CASSLGSWDTQYF.

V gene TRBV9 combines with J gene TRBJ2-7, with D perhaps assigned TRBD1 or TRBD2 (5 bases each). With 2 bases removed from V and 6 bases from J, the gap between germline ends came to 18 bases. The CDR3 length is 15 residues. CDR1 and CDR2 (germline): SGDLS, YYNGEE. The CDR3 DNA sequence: TGTGCCAGCAGCGTCCTAGGGGAGAGATCGTCCGAGCAGTACTTC. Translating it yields CASSVLGERSSEQYF.

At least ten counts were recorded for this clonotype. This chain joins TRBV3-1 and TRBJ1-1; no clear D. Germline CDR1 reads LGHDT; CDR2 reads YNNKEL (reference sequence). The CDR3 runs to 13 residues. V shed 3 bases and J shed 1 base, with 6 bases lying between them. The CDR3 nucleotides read TGTGCCAGCAGCCAGGCAAGGAACACTGAAGCTTTCTTT. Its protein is CASSQARNTEAFF. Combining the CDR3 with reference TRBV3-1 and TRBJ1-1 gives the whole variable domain DTAVSQTPKYLVTQMGNDKSIKCEQNLGHDTMYWYKQDSKKFLKIMFSYNNKELIINETVPNRFSPKSPDKAHLNLHINSLELGDSAVYFCASSQARNTEAFFGQGTRLTVV.

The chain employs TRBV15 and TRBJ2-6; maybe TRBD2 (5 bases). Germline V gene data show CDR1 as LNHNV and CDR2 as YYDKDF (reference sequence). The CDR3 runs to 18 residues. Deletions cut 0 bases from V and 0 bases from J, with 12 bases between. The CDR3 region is CATSRDSARSSGANVLTF. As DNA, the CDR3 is TGTGCCACCAGCAGAGATAGCGCGCGCAGCTCTGGGGCCAACGTCCTGACTTTC.

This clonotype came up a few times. The CDR3 spells CASSVEASGNTIYF. Written as DNA, the CDR3 is TGTGCCAGCAGCGTAGAAGCCAGCGGAAACACCATATATTTT. This rearrangement joins TRBV9 to TRBJ1-3; D gene ambiguous. The CDR3 has 14 residues. CDR1 and CDR2 from the germline V gene are SGDLS and YYNGEE. V was cut by 0 bases and J by 4 bases, with 8 bases left in between.

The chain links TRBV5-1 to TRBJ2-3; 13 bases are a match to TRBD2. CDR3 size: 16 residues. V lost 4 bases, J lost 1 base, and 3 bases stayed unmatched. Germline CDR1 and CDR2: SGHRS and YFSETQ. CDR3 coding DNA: TGCGCCAGCAGCCAAGGACTAGCGGGGGGCACAGATACGCAGTATTTT. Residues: CASSQGLAGGTDTQYF.

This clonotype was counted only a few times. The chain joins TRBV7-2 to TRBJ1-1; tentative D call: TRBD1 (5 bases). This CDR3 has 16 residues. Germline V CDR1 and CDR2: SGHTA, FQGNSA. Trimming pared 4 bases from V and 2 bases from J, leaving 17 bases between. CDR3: CASSSIHRITNTEAFF. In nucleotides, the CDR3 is TGTGCCAGCAGCTCCATCCACAGGATTACAAACACTGAAGCTTTCTTT.

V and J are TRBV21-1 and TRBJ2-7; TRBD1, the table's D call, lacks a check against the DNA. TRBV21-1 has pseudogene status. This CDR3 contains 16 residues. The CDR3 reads CASSNNGVDRNYEQYF. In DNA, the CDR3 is TGTGCCAGCAGCAATAACGGGGTCGACAGAAACTACGAGCAGTACTTC.

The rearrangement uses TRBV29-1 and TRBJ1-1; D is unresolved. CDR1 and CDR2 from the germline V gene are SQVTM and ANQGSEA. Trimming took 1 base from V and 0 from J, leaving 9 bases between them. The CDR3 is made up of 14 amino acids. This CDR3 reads CSVEVSGMNTEAFF. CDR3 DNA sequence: TGCAGCGTTGAAGTCTCGGGCATGAACACTGAAGCTTTCTTT.

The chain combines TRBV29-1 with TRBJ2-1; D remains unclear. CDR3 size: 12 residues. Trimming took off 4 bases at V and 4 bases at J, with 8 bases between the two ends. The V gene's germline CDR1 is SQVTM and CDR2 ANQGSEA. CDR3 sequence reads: CSVVSRYNEQFF. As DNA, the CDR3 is TGCAGCGTTGTGAGCAGATACAATGAGCAGTTCTTC.

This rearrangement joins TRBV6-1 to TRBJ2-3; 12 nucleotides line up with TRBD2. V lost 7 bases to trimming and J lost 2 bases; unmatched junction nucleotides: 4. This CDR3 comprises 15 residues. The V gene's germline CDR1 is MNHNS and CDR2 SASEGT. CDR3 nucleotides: TGTGCCAGCACCGGACTAGCGGGAATCACAGATACGCAGTATTTT. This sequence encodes CASTGLAGITDTQYF.

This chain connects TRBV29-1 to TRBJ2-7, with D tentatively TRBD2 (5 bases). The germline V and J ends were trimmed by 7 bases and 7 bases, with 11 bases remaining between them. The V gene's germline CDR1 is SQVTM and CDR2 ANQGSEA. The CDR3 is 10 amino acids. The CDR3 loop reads CSGLEGEQYF. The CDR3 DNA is TGCAGCGGTCTCGAGGGTGAGCAGTACTTC.

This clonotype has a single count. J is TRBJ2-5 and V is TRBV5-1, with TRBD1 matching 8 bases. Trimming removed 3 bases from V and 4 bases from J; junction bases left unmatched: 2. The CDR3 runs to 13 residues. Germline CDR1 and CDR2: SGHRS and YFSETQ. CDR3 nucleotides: TGCGCCAGCAGCTGGGACAGGCCAGAGACCCAGTACTTC. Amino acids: CASSWDRPETQYF. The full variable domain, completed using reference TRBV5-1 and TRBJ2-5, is KAGVTQTPRYLIKTRGQQVTLSCSPISGHRSVSWYQQTPGQGLQFLFEYFSETQRNKGNFPGRFSGRQFSNSRSEMNVSTLELGDSALYLCASSWDRPETQYFGPGTRLLVL.

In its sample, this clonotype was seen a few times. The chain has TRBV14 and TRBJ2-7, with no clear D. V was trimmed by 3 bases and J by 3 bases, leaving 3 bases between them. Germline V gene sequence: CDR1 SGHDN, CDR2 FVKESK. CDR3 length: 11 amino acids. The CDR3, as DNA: TGTGCCAGCAGCCAGCACTACGAGCAGTACTTC. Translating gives CASSQHYEQYF.

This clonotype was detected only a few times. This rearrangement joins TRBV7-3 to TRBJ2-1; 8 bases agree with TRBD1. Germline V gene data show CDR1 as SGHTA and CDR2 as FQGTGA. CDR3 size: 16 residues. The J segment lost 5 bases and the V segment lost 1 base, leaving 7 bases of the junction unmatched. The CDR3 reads CASSLSPTGEHNEQFF. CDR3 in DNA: TGTGCCAGCAGCTTAAGTCCGACAGGGGAACACAATGAGCAGTTCTTC.

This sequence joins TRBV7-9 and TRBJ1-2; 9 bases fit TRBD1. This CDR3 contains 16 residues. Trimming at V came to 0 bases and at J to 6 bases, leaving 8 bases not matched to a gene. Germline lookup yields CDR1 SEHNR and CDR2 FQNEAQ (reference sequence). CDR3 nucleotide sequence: TGTGCCAGCAGCTTAGCGGAGGGACAGGGAGGGAATGGCTACACCTTC. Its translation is CASSLAEGQGGNGYTF.

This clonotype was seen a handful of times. DNA for the CDR3: TGCGCCAGCAGCCGTGAAGAGGGACAGGGTACCTACGAGCAGTACTTC. This sequence encodes CASSREEGQGTYEQYF. The chain recombines TRBV5-1 with TRBJ2-7; 9 nucleotides align to TRBD1. The V gene end was trimmed by 4 bases and the J gene end by 2 bases; junction bases not matched to a gene: 10. The CDR3 runs to 16 residues. From germline, CDR1 is SGHRS and CDR2 YFSETQ. Full variable domain (remainder filled in from reference TRBV5-1 and TRBJ2-7): KAGVTQTPRYLIKTRGQQVTLSCSPISGHRSVSWYQQTPGQGLQFLFEYFSETQRNKGNFPGRFSGRQFSNSRSEMNVSTLELGDSALYLCASSREEGQGTYEQYFGPGTRLTVT.

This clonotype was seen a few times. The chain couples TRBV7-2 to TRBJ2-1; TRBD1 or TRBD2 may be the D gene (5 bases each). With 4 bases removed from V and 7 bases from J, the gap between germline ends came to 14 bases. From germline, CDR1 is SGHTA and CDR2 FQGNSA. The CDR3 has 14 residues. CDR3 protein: CASSWTPEGNEQFF. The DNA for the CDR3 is TGTGCCAGCAGCTGGACCCCCGAGGGGAATGAGCAGTTCTTC.

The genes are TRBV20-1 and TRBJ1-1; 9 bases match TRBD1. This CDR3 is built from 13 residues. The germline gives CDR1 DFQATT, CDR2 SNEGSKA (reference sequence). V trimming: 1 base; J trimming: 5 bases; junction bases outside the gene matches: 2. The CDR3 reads CSARGQGETEAFF. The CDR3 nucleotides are TGCAGTGCTAGAGGACAGGGGGAGACTGAAGCTTTCTTT.

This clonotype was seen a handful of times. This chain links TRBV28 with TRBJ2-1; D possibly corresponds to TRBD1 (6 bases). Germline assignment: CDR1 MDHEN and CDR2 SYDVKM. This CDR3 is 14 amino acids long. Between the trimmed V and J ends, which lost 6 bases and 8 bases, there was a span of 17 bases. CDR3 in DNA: TGTGCCAGCAGGGGGAAGGGGGTACTTTATGAGCAGTTCTTC. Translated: CASRGKGVLYEQFF.

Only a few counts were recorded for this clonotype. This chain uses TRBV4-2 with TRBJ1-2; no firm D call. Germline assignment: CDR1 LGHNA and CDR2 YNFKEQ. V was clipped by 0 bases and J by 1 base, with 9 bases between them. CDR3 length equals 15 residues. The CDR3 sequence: CASSQDNNLNYGYTF. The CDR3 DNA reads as TGTGCCAGCAGCCAAGATAACAACCTTAACTATGGCTACACCTTC.

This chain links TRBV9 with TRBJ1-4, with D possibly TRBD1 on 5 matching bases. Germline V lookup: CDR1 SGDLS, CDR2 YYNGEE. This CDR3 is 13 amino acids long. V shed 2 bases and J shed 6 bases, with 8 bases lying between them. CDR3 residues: CASSVGADEKLFF. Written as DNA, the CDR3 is TGTGCCAGCAGCGTCGGGGCCGATGAAAAACTGTTTTTT. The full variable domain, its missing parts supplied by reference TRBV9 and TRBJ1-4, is DSGVTQTPKHLITATGQRVTLRCSPRSGDLSVYWYQQSLDQGLQFLIQYYNGEERAKGNILERFSAQQFPDLHSELNLSSLELGDSALYFCASSVGADEKLFFGSGTQLSVL.